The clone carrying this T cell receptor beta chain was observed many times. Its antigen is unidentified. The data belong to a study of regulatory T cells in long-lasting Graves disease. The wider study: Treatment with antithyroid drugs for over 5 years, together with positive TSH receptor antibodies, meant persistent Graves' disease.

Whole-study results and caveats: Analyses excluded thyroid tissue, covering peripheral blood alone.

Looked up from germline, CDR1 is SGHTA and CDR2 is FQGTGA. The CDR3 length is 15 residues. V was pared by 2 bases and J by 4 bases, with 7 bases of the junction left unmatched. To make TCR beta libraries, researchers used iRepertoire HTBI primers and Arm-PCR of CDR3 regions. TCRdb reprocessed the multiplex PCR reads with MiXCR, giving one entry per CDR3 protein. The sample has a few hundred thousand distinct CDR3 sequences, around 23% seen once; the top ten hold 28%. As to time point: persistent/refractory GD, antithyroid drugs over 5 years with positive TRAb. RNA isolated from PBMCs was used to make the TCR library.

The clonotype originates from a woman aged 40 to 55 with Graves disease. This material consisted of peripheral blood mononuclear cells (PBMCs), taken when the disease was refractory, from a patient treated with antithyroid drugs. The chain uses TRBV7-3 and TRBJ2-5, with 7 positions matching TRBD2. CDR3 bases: TGTGCCAGCAGCTTATACGGCGGGAGTGGAGAGACCCAGTACTTC. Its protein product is CASSLYGGSGETQYF.